What follows are 6 T cell receptor beta chains derived from one specimen sequenced in a study of blood T cells in healthy people across ages. Next came a second PCR, run for about 7 to 12 cycles, which used a sample-barcoded 5' primer along with a J-beta primer mix. TCRdb re-called the 5' RACE reads with MiXCR, one entry per CDR3 protein. The sample carries 550,000 to 800,000 distinct CDR3 sequences, about a third recorded once. Sequenced: blood. These receptors were taken from a woman of 80 years or more in good health.

This clonotype was counted at least ten times. CDR3 in amino acids: CASSYRTNRGRLDTDTQYF. In DNA form, the CDR3 reads TGTGCCAGCAGTTACCGGACAAACAGGGGGCGTCTAGACACAGATACGCAGTATTTT. The chain combines TRBV6-2 or TRBV6-3 with TRBJ2-3; 9 bases are shared with TRBD1. Germline V gene data show CDR1 as MNHEY and CDR2 as SVGEGT. The CDR3 is 19 amino acids. Trimming took 2 bases from V and 2 from J; bases not matched to a gene: 14.

The chain recombines TRBV30 with TRBJ2-7; D gene unclear. CDR1 and CDR2 (germline): GTSNPN, SVGIG (reference sequence). This CDR3 is built from 13 residues. The germline V and J ends were trimmed by 2 bases and 3 bases, with 11 bases remaining between them. CDR3 loop: CAWSLEKSYEQYF. The CDR3 region has the DNA TGTGCCTGGAGTCTGGAGAAAAGCTACGAGCAGTACTTC.

This clonotype has a count of ten or more. V usage is TRBV5-1 and J usage is TRBJ2-3; a possible D gene is TRBD1 (6 bases). CDR3 length equals 15 residues. Germline-derived CDR1 and CDR2 are SGHRS and YFSETQ. The V end lost 4 bases, the J end lost 2 bases, and 14 bases lay between the germline ends. In DNA, the CDR3 is TGCGCCAGCAGCCCACAGGGAATCCACACAGATACGCAGTATTTT. Translated: CASSPQGIHTDTQYF.

This clonotype was counted ten times or more. The chain couples TRBV4-3 to TRBJ2-7; weak D call: TRBD2 (5 bases). Trimming shortened V by 0 bases and J by 0 bases, and 12 bases separated the two germline ends. Germline CDR1 reads LGHNA; CDR2 reads YSLEER. The CDR3 length is 16 residues. The DNA for the CDR3 is TGCGCCAGCAGCCAAGATGCTTTAGGGAGCTCCTACGAGCAGTACTTC. Amino acids: CASSQDALGSSYEQYF.

This clonotype occurred many times. J is TRBJ1-2 and V is TRBV4-2; 12 bases are a match to TRBD1. With 2 bases clipped from V and 8 bases from J, the junction kept 3 bases outside the gene matches. The CDR3 extends over 14 amino acids. Per the germline V gene, CDR1 is LGHNA and CDR2 is YNFKEQ. CDR3 residues: CASSQPGQGAGYTF. CDR3 DNA sequence: TGTGCCAGCAGCCAACCGGGACAGGGGGCGGGCTACACCTTC.

With respect to this clonotype: Given a much more abundant clone one base away, this may be a read error. The rearrangement links TRBV14 to TRBJ2-1; D may be TRBD1 (6 bases). The CDR3 covers 13 residues. Trimming left V 0 bases short and J 9 bases short, with 9 bases between. Per germline, CDR1 SGHDN and CDR2 FVKESK. The CDR3 sequence is CASSQDLQGEQFF. The CDR3, as DNA: TGTGCCAGCAGCCAAGATCTACAGGGTGAGCAGTTCTTC.